This T cell receptor beta chain was recovered during a study of cytotoxic CD8 clonotypes in ibrutinib-treated CLL. Cryopreserved PBMCs yielded about 2 micrograms of genomic DNA for TCR beta libraries. Sequenced by immunoSEQ multiplex PCR; TCRdb stores in-frame clones only, minus some. The table shows roughly 170,000 clones, with 84% occurring only once. The sample consisted of PBMCs, taken after 24 months of ibrutinib treatment. The source of this sequence is a human donor with chronic lymphocytic leukemia.

The CDR3 loop is CASSPVPGLGNEQYF. CDR3 bases: TGTGCCAGCTCACCAGTCCCGGGACTAGGGAATGAGCAGTACTTC. The rearrangement uses TRBV18 and TRBJ2-7; 8 positions agree with TRBD2. J was trimmed by 7 bases and V by 2 bases; bases with no gene match: 10. Germline CDR1 and CDR2: KGHSH and LQKENI. The CDR3 contains 15 residues. The variable domain in full, completed from reference TRBV18 and TRBJ2-7, reads NAGVMQNPRHLVRRRGQEARLRCSPMKGHSHVYWYRQLPEEGLKFMVYLQKENIIDESGMPKERFSAEFPKEGPSILRIQQVVRGDSAAYFCASSPVPGLGNEQYFGPGTRLTVT.